Below, one T cell receptor beta chain is given with its context. The target antigen is unknown. In germline, CDR1 is SGHNT, CDR2 YENEEA. This CDR3 is 14 amino acids long. V was pared by 5 bases and J by 13 bases, with 6 bases of the junction left unmatched. This specimen comes from a study of blood T cells in healthy people across ages. A second about 7 to 12 cycle PCR used barcoded and J-beta primers. TCRdb recomputed calls from the 5' RACE reads with MiXCR, one row per CDR3 protein. The sample yields roughly 730,000 distinct CDR3 sequences, more than 50% seen once. Study observations and caveats: Getting older went along with TCR beta diversity per million T cells dropping roughly linearly.

Researchers report isolating at least 6.5 million PBMCs per sample. The chain joins TRBV11-3 to TRBJ2-1; TRBD2 agrees at 15 bases. The sequence was obtained from a man aged 40-55 years in good health. Sequenced sample: blood. The CDR3, as DNA: TGTGCCAGCAGCCGGACTAGCGGGAGGGAGACCCAGTTCTTC. Its protein product is CASSRTSGRETQFF.